The T cell receptor (beta chain) under discussion was sequenced for a study of beta chain features in type 1 diabetes (dated by TCRdb to 2016 to 2018). Study-wide context: Patients and healthy donors did not differ in mean age, gender distribution, total cell number or subset yield. A total of over 95,000,000 sorted cells were examined across all samples, and RNA yield correlated strongly with the number of cells per subset. Naive and central memory subsets were obtained from all 28 donors, but regulatory and stem cell-like memory subsets were isolated from only 8 patients and 8 healthy donors. The study compared TCRB repertoires of sorted circulating CD4+ T cell subsets between recently diagnosed type 1 diabetes patients and matched healthy donors.

Summary of the overall study and its limitations: Patients with type 1 diabetes made fewer insertions and deleted more nucleotides at VDJ recombination sites, implying thymic rearrangement abnormalities. Naive, central memory and regulatory TCRB repertoires appeared more similar among patients than among healthy donors. Type 1 diabetes patients showed a moderate but significant shortening of TCRB CDR3 length in all four CD4+ subsets. PCR might favor shorter templates, but patient and control samples were amplified and corrected together, so any skew would affect both groups equally. Because small numbers of individuals were included in the HLA sub-analyses, any influence of HLA type on TCRB rearrangement was left unresolved. Because cDNA rather than genomic DNA was sequenced, highly expressing activated cells could have been over-represented, although no difference in activation and CD3 levels was found between groups.

Each donor gave one peripheral blood draw, roughly 120 mL on average, collected into heparinised tubes. A BD FACSAria II was used to sort naive, central memory, regulatory and stem cell-like memory CD4+ T cells with a panel that included CD45RO, CCR7, CD25, CD127, CD95 and CD27. All sorted populations exceeded 95% purity. PBMCs were separated immediately by Lymphoprep density gradient centrifugation and were stained directly, without being cultured. Samples were stained and sorted in pairs, with one healthy donor and one patient per experiment, so that batch effects were minimized. The table lists this clone with a few counts. Its antigen is still unknown. No much larger clonotype is one base removed from it; base qualities were not supplied. The entire amount of isolated RNA was reverse transcribed using the High Capacity cDNA Reverse Transcription Kit, so the sequenced TCRB transcripts were expressed ones. Deep immunoSEQ sequencing was applied to naive, central memory and regulatory T cell samples, giving an average of approximately 4 million total reads per sample. Sorted cells were lysed in RLT buffer and RNA was extracted with DNase-treated RNeasy Micro or Mini kits, depending on cell number. Each cell subset was processed on its own to prevent cross-contamination, while patient and healthy donor samples were processed together. Using the immunoSEQ multiplex PCR, TCRB sequences were amplified from cDNA into 87-bp fragments spanning the CDR3 region. Sequencing of the amplicons was done on the Illumina HiSeq platform. Per the original workflow: PCR bias was computationally corrected using synthetic template baselines, reads within Hamming distance 2 were collapsed, and singletons that could not be merged were discarded. Reads were aligned to IMGT to assign V, D and J genes, CDR3 length, and insertions or deletions at six rearrangement sites. Within each subset, clonotype counts were normalized to sorted cell number, and only after that were true diversity and Gini coefficients computed with the tcR R package. The overlap coefficient, calculated on TCRB nucleotide sequences, was used to quantify repertoire sharing. This immuneACCESS table, as held by TCRdb, lists in-frame sequences with V and J called but not all clones. Of the missing ones, under half trace to an unresolved V gene in checked studies; the others have no known cause. D and trimming come from the DNA, and the V and J calls and clone size come from that table. Here the sample has about 290,000 clones; around 7.3% occur a single time. 0.9% to 1.2% of the sample is taken by the ten largest.

The junction carries 9 bases between V and J, which are trimmed by 2 bases and 6 bases respectively. CDR1 and CDR2, per the germline V gene, are SGDLS and YYNGEE. There are 14 amino acids in the CDR3, from cysteine to phenylalanine inclusive. Here the CDR3 DNA is all that survives: 42 bases in frame from base 1. The chain uses TRBV9 and TRBJ1-6, with the D gene too uncertain to name. The source of this sequence is a woman under 30 in good health. Sequenced input: central memory CD4+ T cells from blood. The nucleotide sequence reads TGTGCCAGCAGCGTTCTATCCGGTAATTCACCCCTCCACTTT. Its translation reads: CASSVLSGNSPLHF.